Below are 13 T cell receptor beta chains sequenced from a single sample in a study of cytotoxic CD8 clonotypes in ibrutinib-treated CLL listed by TCRdb under 2021. The library was produced with the immunoSEQ multiplex PCR assay. Sourced from immuneACCESS, this table was stored by TCRdb with only in-frame sequences that have V and J called. A share of the clones is absent; for the studies checked, an unresolved V gene accounts for under half, and the remainder has no known explanation. The sample table lists over 65,000 clones, roughly 72% of them with a count of one. Approximately 5.2% of the sample is taken by the ten largest. Read against the paper, the sample's time point label means: 12 months on ibrutinib. The sample here was PBMCs, taken after 12 months of ibrutinib treatment. These TCRs come from a human donor with chronic lymphocytic leukemia.

This clone has just one count. V and J are TRBV7-6 and TRBJ2-7; the match to TRBD1 covers 9 bases. Germline trimming cut 5 bases from V and 2 bases from J; bases unmatched to any gene: 7. The CDR3 runs 15 residues. Germline CDR1 is SGHVS and CDR2 is FNYEAQ. The DNA of the CDR3 is TGTGCCAGCAGCCCAGCCGGGACAGGGACCTACGAGCAGTACTTC. Translating it yields CASSPAGTGTYEQYF.

The V and J genes are TRBV18 and TRBJ2-2, with D unresolved. The CDR3 extends over 14 amino acids. CDR1 and CDR2 from the germline V gene are KGHSH and LQKENI. Trimming pared 4 bases from V and 0 bases from J, leaving 6 bases between. The DNA of the CDR3 is TGTGCCAGCTCACAGGACCCGAACACCGGGGAGCTGTTTTTT. Encoded protein: CASSQDPNTGELFF.

The chain employs TRBV5-1 and TRBJ1-2; D is undetermined. The CDR3 has 13 residues. V dropped 3 bases and J dropped 8 bases, with 14 bases sitting between them. Germline assignment: CDR1 SGHRS and CDR2 YFSETQ. CDR3 residues: CASSSGTTGGYTF. In DNA form, the CDR3 reads TGCGCCAGCAGCTCGGGAACCACGGGAGGCTACACCTTC.

This sequence joins TRBV10-3 and TRBJ2-3, with 9 nucleotides matching TRBD1. Germline trimming cut 2 bases from V and 0 bases from J; bases unmatched to any gene: 9. Germline CDR1 is ENHRY and CDR2 is SYGVKD. The CDR3 covers 18 residues. The CDR3 region has the DNA TGTGCCATCAGTGAGAAGACAGGACAGGGGCCTAGCACAGATACGCAGTATTTT. Encoded protein: CAISEKTGQGPSTDTQYF.

The chain joins TRBV6-5 to TRBJ1-1; 8 nucleotides agree with TRBD1. In germline, CDR1 is MNHEY, CDR2 SVGAGI. V lost 3 bases, J lost 0 bases, and 3 bases stayed unmatched. This CDR3 spans 15 amino acids. The CDR3 sequence: CASSYGDRLNTEAFF. The CDR3 DNA reads TGTGCCAGCAGTTATGGGGACAGGTTGAACACTGAAGCTTTCTTT.

The chain is built from TRBV11-2 and TRBJ1-6, with D perhaps matching TRBD1 (5 bases). Germline CDR1 reads SGHAT; CDR2 reads FQNNGV. This CDR3 spans 16 amino acids. V gave up 6 bases and J gave up 0 bases, with 12 bases separating them. In DNA, the CDR3 is TGTGCCAGCAGGGGGACTGCGAGCTCCTATAATTCACCCCTCCACTTT. Encoded protein: CASRGTASSYNSPLHF.

The chain recombines TRBV7-3 with TRBJ2-3; D assignment may be TRBD1 or TRBD2 (5 bases each). V lost 2 bases, J lost 1 base, and 10 bases lay in between. Germline V gene data show CDR1 as SGHTA and CDR2 as FQGTGA. This CDR3 is 15 amino acids long. This CDR3 reads CASSLSGAGTDTQYF. The CDR3 DNA follows: TGTGCCAGCAGCTTATCCGGGGCTGGCACAGATACGCAGTATTTT.

The chain recombines TRBV30 with TRBJ1-4; D gene ambiguous. In germline, CDR1 is GTSNPN, CDR2 SVGIG (reference sequence). The CDR3 extends over 14 amino acids. V was pared by 5 bases and J by 3 bases, with 13 bases between. The CDR3 region is CAWAHTVSNEKLFF. In DNA form, the CDR3 reads TGTGCCTGGGCCCATACAGTATCTAATGAAAAACTGTTTTTT. Together with reference TRBV30 and TRBJ1-4, the CDR3 gives the full variable domain: SQTIHQWPATLVQPVGSPLSLECTVEGTSNPNLYWYRQAAGRGLQLLFYSVGIGQISSEVPQNLSASRPQDRQFILSSKKLLLSDSGFYLCAWAHTVSNEKLFFGSGTQLSVL.

This clone came up once. The chain combines TRBV7-3 with TRBJ1-6; the D is unclear. The germline gives CDR1 SGHTA, CDR2 FQGTGA. CDR3 length: 14 amino acids. V lost 2 bases and J 5 bases, leaving 7 bases between the germline ends. The CDR3 sequence: CASSLGGNNSPLHF. CDR3 sequence (DNA): TGTGCCAGCAGCTTAGGAGGGAATAATTCACCCCTCCACTTT.

The rearrangement joins TRBV7-2 to TRBJ1-5, with D unresolved. The germline V and J ends were trimmed by 2 bases and 0 bases, with 5 bases remaining between them. Germline V gives CDR1 SGHTA, CDR2 FQGNSA. The CDR3 is made up of 14 amino acids. CDR3 nucleotide sequence: TGTGCCAGCAGCTTACAGAGTAGCAATCAGCCCCAGCATTTT. Amino acid sequence: CASSLQSSNQPQHF.

Here the CDR3 DNA reads TGTGCCAGCAGTGTGGGGGGGACCCAGTACTTC. Encoded protein: CASSVGGTQYF. The chain couples TRBV27 to TRBJ2-5, with D possibly TRBD2 on 6 matching bases. Germline V gene lookup returns CDR1 MNHEY and CDR2 SMNVEV (reference sequence). There are 11 residues in the CDR3. V was pared by 5 bases and J by 7 bases, with 8 bases between.

The chain has TRBV10-3 and TRBJ1-1; D perhaps matches TRBD1 (6 bases). The CDR3 spans 15 residues. Germline-derived CDR1 and CDR2 are ENHRY and SYGVKD. V lost 4 bases and J 2 bases, leaving 14 bases between the germline ends. The CDR3 nucleotides read TGTGCCATCAGTGGCACAAGGGGGGGAAACACTGAAGCTTTCTTT. Its translation is CAISGTRGGNTEAFF.

The chain recombines TRBV5-4 with TRBJ2-3, with 11 bases matching TRBD2. The V segment lost 3 bases and the J segment 6 bases; nucleotides outside the gene matches: 6. This CDR3 is 15 amino acids long. CDR1 and CDR2 from the germline V gene are SGHNT and YYREEE (reference sequence). In DNA, the CDR3 is TGTGCCAGCAGCTCAGTAGCGGGGGGGCGGGATACGCAGTATTTT. Its protein product is CASSSVAGGRDTQYF.